This T cell receptor beta chain comes out of a study of blood T cells in healthy people across ages. The length of the CDR3 is 13 residues. Per the germline V gene, CDR1 is MGHDK and CDR2 is SYGVNS. V lost 1 base to trimming and J lost 4 bases, with 5 bases between them. The use of a sample-barcoded 5' primer and a J-beta primer mix characterized a second PCR of roughly 6 to 11 cycles. TCRdb independently ran MiXCR on the 5' RACE reads; one entry per CDR3 protein. The sample includes about 830,000 distinct CDR3 sequences, 55% to 65% of them seen just once. The sequence derives from a man aged 25 to 40 in good health. Sequences were obtained from blood. The J gene is TRBJ2-1, the V gene TRBV25-1; no firm D call. The CDR3 DNA sequence: TGTGCCAGCAGTGAATGGAGTTACAATGAGCAGTTCTTC. It yields the protein CASSEWSYNEQFF. Using reference TRBV25-1 and TRBJ2-1 for the parts outside the CDR3, the full variable domain is EADIYQTPRYLVIGTGKKITLECSQTMGHDKMYWYQQDPGMELHLIHYSYGVNSTEKGDLSSESTVSRIRTEHFPLTLESARPSHTSQYLCASSEWSYNEQFFGPGTRLTVL.